This T cell receptor beta chain was profiled in a study of blood T cell repertoires in COVID-19. This CDR3 has 11 residues. In germline, CDR1 is SNHLY, CDR2 FYNNEI. Trimming stripped 5 bases from V and 0 bases from J, with 2 bases between. Per the authors' pipeline: Scientists estimated how many nucleated cells there were by amplifying reference gene primers. Only in-frame clones appear in the TCRdb table, and some are missing; sequencing was by immunoSEQ multiplex PCR. That table gives V, J and clone size, and the DNA gave D and trimming. The sample consists of around 200,000 clones, 70% to 90% of them appearing once.

The receptor was derived from a woman in her twenties or thirties who had been exposed to COVID-19. The sample comprised PBMCs or T cells enriched from blood (not recorded which). J is TRBJ2-7 and V is TRBV2; D not resolved. The CDR3 sequence is CASSYSYEQYF. CDR3 nucleotide sequence: TGTGCCAGCAGTTACTCCTACGAGCAGTACTTC.